A single sample is the source of the 27 T cell receptor beta chains below, sequenced in a study of blood T cells in healthy people across ages. A second 7 to 11 cycle PCR used barcoded and J-beta primers. TCRdb recomputed calls from the 5' RACE reads with MiXCR, one row per CDR3 protein. The sample consists of about 800,000 distinct CDR3 sequences, around a quarter of them appearing once. These data were also reused for a study on T cells of mothers and their children.

Sequencing was carried out using blood. The receptors were sampled from a boy between 10 and 17 years old in good health.

This clonotype was counted only a few times. The chain combines TRBV6-2 or TRBV6-3 with TRBJ2-1, with 8 nucleotides matching TRBD2. V lost 7 bases, J lost 3 bases, and 2 bases stayed unmatched. CDR3 length: 13 residues. The germline gives CDR1 MNHEY, CDR2 SVGEGT. The CDR3 reads CASTLAGYNEQFF. In nucleotides, the CDR3 is TGTGCCAGCACCCTAGCGGGCTACAATGAGCAGTTCTTC.

This chain joins TRBV7-2 and TRBJ1-5; D unresolved. This CDR3 comprises 14 residues. V was cut by 4 bases and J by 3 bases, with 10 bases left in between. Per germline, CDR1 SGHTA and CDR2 FQGNSA. CDR3 residues: CASSSPGYNQPQHF. CDR3 coding DNA: TGTGCCAGCAGCTCCCCTGGATACAATCAGCCCCAGCATTTT.

This clonotype was counted a few times. The chain employs TRBV12-3 or TRBV12-4 and TRBJ2-7; 10 bases agree with TRBD1. The CDR3 consists of 17 residues. V was pared by 6 bases and J by 2 bases, with 13 bases of the junction left unmatched. CDR3 sequence: CASRQTGGGIRPYEQYF. The CDR3 nucleotides read TGTGCCAGCAGACAGACAGGGGGCGGGATACGTCCCTACGAGCAGTACTTC.

The table lists this clonotype with a few counts. The gene calls are TRBV27 and TRBJ1-4; tentatively, D is TRBD1 (5 bases). Germline assignment: CDR1 MNHEY and CDR2 SMNVEV (reference sequence). The CDR3 is 14 residues long. Trimming took off 7 bases at V and 7 bases at J, with 16 bases between the two ends. This CDR3 reads CASTGLLGAEKLFF. Here the CDR3 DNA reads TGTGCCAGCACGGGACTCCTCGGTGCTGAAAAACTGTTTTTT.

There are a few counts of this clonotype. The chain has TRBV14 and TRBJ2-1, with D possibly TRBD2 on 6 matching bases. This CDR3 is 16 amino acids long. V lost 4 bases and J 8 bases, leaving 21 bases between the germline ends. Germline V gene sequence: CDR1 SGHDN, CDR2 FVKESK. CDR3 sequence (DNA): TGTGCCAGCAGCCGATTTAGCGGTTTGGGCACGGATGAGCAGTTCTTC. It encodes CASSRFSGLGTDEQFF. Filled out from reference TRBV14 and TRBJ2-1, the complete variable domain reads EAGVTQFPSHSVIEKGQTVTLRCDPISGHDNLYWYRRVMGKEIKFLLHFVKESKQDESGMPNNRFLAERTGGTYSTLKVQPAELEDSGVYFCASSRFSGLGTDEQFFGPGTRLTVL.

This chain's CDR3 is CASRRTGTSYEQYF. In DNA, the CDR3 is TGTGCCAGCAGGCGGACAGGGACGTCCTACGAGCAGTACTTC. This chain links TRBV11-2 with TRBJ2-5, with TRBD1 matching 8 bases. The closer fit of TRBJ2-7 to the DNA end suggests the J call may be wrong. Germline V gives CDR1 SGHAT, CDR2 FQNNGV. The CDR3 contains 14 residues.

V and J are TRBV4-3 and TRBJ2-3; D is uncertain. V lost 0 bases to trimming and J lost 5 bases, with 12 bases between them. The CDR3 extends over 15 amino acids. Germline V CDR1 and CDR2: LGHNA, YSLEER. DNA for the CDR3: TGCGCCAGCAGCCAAGACTCCCCTCTCGAAGATACGCAGTATTTT. This translates into CASSQDSPLEDTQYF.

The chain carries TRBV4-3 and TRBJ2-3; no firm D call. The CDR3 contains 17 residues. The V end lost 0 bases, the J end lost 0 bases, and 13 bases lay between the germline ends. CDR1 LGHNA and CDR2 YSLEER come from the germline V gene. The CDR3 loop is CASSQDPGQLSTDTQYF. The CDR3 region has the DNA TGCGCCAGCAGCCAAGATCCTGGGCAGCTTAGCACAGATACGCAGTATTTT.

This clonotype has a handful of counts. This chain joins TRBV20-1 and TRBJ2-1, with D possibly matching TRBD1 (6 bases). Looked up from germline, CDR1 is DFQATT and CDR2 is SNEGSKA (reference sequence). V was shortened by 6 bases and J by 5 bases, with 14 bases between the two germline ends. CDR3 size: 13 residues. The CDR3 loop is CSARHRVNNEQFF. CDR3 nucleotide sequence: TGCAGTGCCCGGCACAGGGTGAACAATGAGCAGTTCTTC.

As for this clonotype: Possible read error: a much larger clone is one base away. The chain links TRBV10-3 to TRBJ2-3; D gene ambiguous. The germline V gene encodes CDR1 ENHRY and CDR2 SYGVKD. The CDR3 loop spans 17 amino acids. V lost 2 bases and J 1 base, leaving 16 bases between the germline ends. The CDR3 sequence: CAISEGDPARGTDTQYF. CDR3 DNA sequence: TGTGCCATCAGTGAGGGAGACCCTGCAAGGGGCACAGATACGCAGTATTTT.

This chain uses TRBV7-8 with TRBJ2-5; unclear D gene. V lost 2 bases and J lost 10, with 8 bases in between. CDR3 length: 11 amino acids. Germline CDR1 is SGHVS and CDR2 is FQNEAQ. The CDR3, as DNA: TGTGCCAGCAGCTTAAATGTTGACCAGTACTTC. It translates to CASSLNVDQYF.

This clonotype occurred a few times. The chain uses TRBV12-3 or TRBV12-4 and TRBJ2-5, with 7 bases matching TRBD2. The J segment lost 2 bases and the V segment lost 6 bases, leaving 6 bases of the junction unmatched. The CDR3 length is 14 residues. The CDR3 DNA is TGTGCCAGCAGGGCTAGCGGAATTCAAGAGACCCAGTACTTC. Its protein product is CASRASGIQETQYF.

The V call is TRBV10-3, the J call TRBJ2-5; 12 bases line up with TRBD1. The better agreement between TRBJ2-7 and the DNA end casts doubt on the J call. Germline values: CDR1 ENHRY, CDR2 SYGVKD. This CDR3 is 14 amino acids long. CDR3 DNA: TGTGCCATCAAGGGGGACAGGGGGCACTACGAGCAGTACTTC. Encoded protein: CAIKGDRGHYEQYF.

This clonotype was observed a few times. The chain joins TRBV29-1 to TRBJ2-7; 12 positions match TRBD1. In germline, CDR1 is SQVTM, CDR2 ANQGSEA. The CDR3 totals 12 residues. The V segment lost 7 bases and the J segment 5 bases; nucleotides outside the gene matches: 3. Here the CDR3 DNA reads TGCAGCGGGGGGACAGGGGGCGACGAGCAGTACTTC. Residues: CSGGTGGDEQYF.

This clonotype turned up a few times. The genes are TRBV12-3 or TRBV12-4 and TRBJ1-6, with D unclear. The CDR3 is 14 residues long. Trimming stripped 7 bases from V and 10 bases from J, with 17 bases between. The CDR3 spells CASTPRYSESPLHF. The DNA of the CDR3 is TGTGCCAGCACCCCACGGTATTCCGAGTCACCCCTCCACTTT.

This clonotype showed up just a few times. This chain connects TRBV12-3 or TRBV12-4 to TRBJ2-2, with D tentatively TRBD1 (6 bases). The CDR3 is 13 amino acids. V was clipped by 4 bases and J by 5 bases, with 8 bases between them. The CDR3 DNA reads as TGTGCCAGCAGTTACAGGGTAACCGGGGAGCTGTTTTTT. This encodes CASSYRVTGELFF.

This clonotype appeared a few times. The gene calls are TRBV28 and TRBJ2-7; D is perhaps TRBD1 (5 bases). Trimming cost V 6 bases and J 3 bases, with 12 bases left between them. The CDR3 is 13 amino acids. The germline CDR1 and CDR2 sequences are MDHEN and SYDVKM. CDR3 nucleotides: TGTGCCAGCAGCCGACCAGGGCGCTACGAGCAGTACTTC. This translates into CASSRPGRYEQYF.

In this sample, this clonotype turned up a few times. The chain has TRBV7-2 and TRBJ1-2, with D unclear. Germline-derived CDR1 and CDR2 are SGHTA and FQGNSA. The length of the CDR3 is 16 residues. With 0 bases removed from V and 3 bases from J, the gap between germline ends came to 14 bases. CDR3 bases: TGTGCCAGCAGCTTAGCGCCGGAACAGTTGGACTATGGCTACACCTTC. The encoded protein is CASSLAPEQLDYGYTF.

The rearrangement links TRBV29-1 to TRBJ2-5; TRBD1 aligns across 7 bases. TRBJ2-7 matches the DNA end more closely, so the J call is doubtful. In germline, CDR1 is SQVTM, CDR2 ANQGSEA. The CDR3 runs to 13 residues. CDR3 loop: CSVDGDRDYEQYF. CDR3 sequence (DNA): TGCAGCGTTGACGGCGACAGGGACTACGAGCAGTACTTC.

This clonotype has just a few counts. This chain joins TRBV20-1 and TRBJ1-5; 12 positions match TRBD1. The J segment lost 7 bases and the V segment lost 6 bases, leaving 13 bases of the junction unmatched. Germline V CDR1 and CDR2: DFQATT, SNEGSKA (reference sequence). The CDR3 is 16 residues long. CDR3 in amino acids: CSAKRRDRGPEQPQHF. The CDR3 DNA is TGCAGTGCCAAGCGCCGGGACAGGGGGCCTGAGCAGCCCCAGCATTTT.

The gene calls are TRBV14 and TRBJ1-2, with TRBD1 matching over 10 bases. V dropped 2 bases and J dropped 8; count of bases not matched to a gene: 23. The CDR3 covers 20 residues. Germline V CDR1 and CDR2: SGHDN, FVKESK. This CDR3 reads CASSQFMMGAGDRGPGGYTF. As DNA, the CDR3 is TGTGCCAGCAGCCAATTCATGATGGGAGCCGGGGACAGGGGCCCCGGAGGCTACACCTTC.

In its sample, this clonotype was seen a few times. The chain employs TRBV5-1 and TRBJ2-7; D not certain. V was shortened by 4 bases and J by 6 bases, with 20 bases between the two germline ends. CDR1 and CDR2 from the germline V gene are SGHRS and YFSETQ. This CDR3 region has 15 residues. CDR3 coding DNA: TGCGCCAGCAGCAAAGAACCCGGCTCTCGAGTCGAGCAGTACTTC. Residues: CASSKEPGSRVEQYF.

This clonotype was counted a few times. V gene TRBV29-1 combines with J gene TRBJ2-1, with D perhaps being TRBD1 or TRBD2 (5 bases each). Judging by the DNA end, TRBJ2-7 fits better; the J call may be wrong. The CDR3 sequence is 14 residues long. CDR1 is SQVTM, CDR2 ANQGSEA, per germline. CDR3 sequence: CSAFTRDGPYEQYF. In DNA form, the CDR3 reads TGCAGCGCCTTCACCCGGGACGGCCCCTACGAGCAGTACTTC.

CDR3 sequence (DNA): TGTGCCAGCTCACCAGTCGGTCAAACTAACTATGGCTACACCTTC. This translates into CASSPVGQTNYGYTF. V gene TRBV18 combines with J gene TRBJ1-2, with unresolved D. Per the germline V gene, CDR1 is KGHSH and CDR2 is LQKENI. The CDR3 sequence is 15 residues long. Trimming removed 2 bases at V and 0 bases at J, with 10 bases between.

The J gene is TRBJ1-2, the V gene TRBV9, with TRBD1 matching 8 bases. The V gene end was trimmed by 2 bases and the J gene end by 7 bases; junction bases not matched to a gene: 7. CDR1 and CDR2 from the germline V gene are SGDLS and YYNGEE. There are 14 residues in the CDR3. In nucleotides, the CDR3 is TGTGCCAGCAGCGTCGGGACAGGAACCTGTGGCTACACCTTC. It encodes CASSVGTGTCGYTF.

Details on this clonotype: A read error may account for a junction end that differs from germline. V usage is TRBV5-1 and J usage is TRBJ2-4; possibly TRBD1 for D (7 bases). CDR1 is SGHRS, CDR2 YFSETQ, per germline. The CDR3 contains 15 residues. DNA for the CDR3: TGCGCCAGCAACTTGGAGGGGACAGAAAAAAACATTCAGTACTTC. It codes for CASNLEGTEKNIQYF. The variable domain in full, completed from reference TRBV5-1 and TRBJ2-4, reads KAGVTQTPRYLIKTRGQQVTLSCSPISGHRSVSWYQQTPGQGLQFLFEYFSETQRNKGNFPGRFSGRQFSNSRSEMNVSTLELGDSALYLCASNLEGTEKNIQYFGAGTRLSVL.

This clonotype was seen only a few times. A junction boundary mismatches the germline segment, possibly from a read error. The chain combines TRBV5-1 with TRBJ1-2; D not resolved. The CDR3 runs to 14 residues. Germline V lookup: CDR1 SGHRS, CDR2 YFSETQ. The CDR3 DNA reads TGCGCCAGCAGCTTGGACGGACGGACCTATGGCCACACCTTC. Protein: CASSLDGRTYGHTF.